A selection of T cell receptor beta chains follows, all from one sample in a study of coeliac disease. Libraries were prepared by immunoSEQ multiplex PCR; TCRdb keeps only in-frame clonotypes and omits some of them. This table holds fewer than 1,200 clones, 50% to 65% found once. Sequencing was done on a sample of intraepithelial lymphocytes from the gut. These receptors were taken from a woman between 25 and 40 years old without celiac disease. Each CDR3 is given with its conserved first and last residue. D genes are given only for firm matches. Clone size is given for some rows only: seen once, a few or many times, or a class if the clone is expanded.

clone size: -
J gene: TRBJ2-1
D gene: TRBD2
V gene: TRBV2
CDR3 DNA: TGTGCCAGCAGTGGAGGAGGGTCGACACTAGCGGGAGACAATGAGCAGTTCTTC
CDR3 protein: CASSGGGSTLAGDNEQFF

clone size: few
J gene: TRBJ1-5
D gene: -
V gene: TRBV7-3
CDR3 DNA: TGTGCCAGCATCAATAAGGGACGGCAAGGGAGGCAGCCCCAGCATTTT
CDR3 protein: CASINKGRQGRQPQHF

clone size: -
J gene: TRBJ2-7
D gene: -
V gene: TRBV7-9
CDR3 DNA: TGTGCCAGCACCAACCAGGGGGGAAAATACGAGCAGTACTTC
CDR3 protein: CASTNQGGKYEQYF

clone size: -
J gene: TRBJ1-4
D gene: TRBD1
V gene: TRBV18
CDR3 DNA: TGTGCCAGCTCACCATCCCGGGACAGTGCAACTAATGAAAAACTGTTTTTT
CDR3 protein: CASSPSRDSATNEKLFF

clone size: few
J gene: TRBJ2-1
D gene: -
V gene: TRBV6-5
CDR3 DNA: TGTGCCGTAGGTGGGACGGGGGTGTATGAGCAGTTCTTC
CDR3 protein: CAVGGTGVYEQFF

clone size: -
J gene: TRBJ1-4
D gene: -
V gene: TRBV6-6
CDR3 DNA: TGTGCCAGCAGTACTAGAGCGGGCCGTGAAAAACTGTTTTTT
CDR3 protein: CASSTRAGREKLFF

clone size: -
J gene: TRBJ2-5
D gene: TRBD2
V gene: TRBV19
CDR3 DNA: TGTGCCAGTAGTGCGGGAGGGGGAGAGACCCAGTACTTC
CDR3 protein: CASSAGGGETQYF

clone size: -
J gene: TRBJ2-3
D gene: TRBD1
V gene: TRBV11-2
CDR3 DNA: TGTGCCAGCAGCGCGAACCTTCAGGGGGAACCCACAGATACGCAGTATTTT
CDR3 protein: CASSANLQGEPTDTQYF

clone size: -
J gene: TRBJ2-3
D gene: TRBD2
V gene: TRBV7-9
CDR3 DNA: TGTGCCAGCAGCGCCGTTAGCGGGGGGCGCACAGATACGCAGTATTTT
CDR3 protein: CASSAVSGGRTDTQYF

clone size: -
J gene: TRBJ2-3
D gene: TRBD2
V gene: TRBV19
CDR3 DNA: TGTGCCAGTAGTACCCCGCTCGCTAGCGGGGGGGCCTTAGGTACGCAGTATTTT
CDR3 protein: CASSTPLASGGALGTQYF

clone size: few
J gene: TRBJ2-3
D gene: TRBD2
V gene: TRBV28
CDR3 DNA: TGTGCCAGCAGTTACGTTTGGCGGGGGGAGATAGATACGCAGTATTTT
CDR3 protein: CASSYVWRGEIDTQYF

clone size: few
J gene: TRBJ1-2
D gene: -
V gene: TRBV5-8
CDR3 DNA: TGTGCCAGCAGCTTTGGGAGTGACTATGGCTACACCTTC
CDR3 protein: CASSFGSDYGYTF

clone size: -
J gene: TRBJ1-1
D gene: TRBD1
V gene: TRBV25-1
CDR3 DNA: TGTGCCAGCAGCCTAACAGGGGCCACTGAAGCTTTCTTT
CDR3 protein: CASSLTGATEAFF

clone size: -
J gene: TRBJ2-3
D gene: TRBD2
V gene: TRBV10-1
CDR3 DNA: TGCGCCAGCAGTGTAATTTGGGGGGGGAACCTGCGGGATACGCAGTATTTT
CDR3 protein: CASSVIWGGNLRDTQYF

clone size: -
J gene: TRBJ2-7
D gene: TRBD1
V gene: TRBV5-1
CDR3 DNA: TGCGCCAGCAGCCCAGGGACAGTCTCCTACGAGCAGTACTTC
CDR3 protein: CASSPGTVSYEQYF

clone size: -
J gene: TRBJ2-1
D gene: TRBD2
V gene: TRBV7-3
CDR3 DNA: TGTGCCAGCAGCCCCTCCCAGACTAGCGGGGGGGGTCGGAATGAGCAGTTCTTC
CDR3 protein: CASSPSQTSGGGRNEQFF

clone size: -
J gene: TRBJ1-6
D gene: TRBD1
V gene: TRBV5-6
CDR3 DNA: TGTGCCAGCAGCTTGGGACAGGGAACGATTCGGAGTTCACCCCTCCACTTT
CDR3 protein: CASSLGQGTIRSSPLHF

clone size: few
J gene: TRBJ1-1
D gene: -
V gene: TRBV6-5
CDR3 DNA: TGTGCCAGCAGTTACGAGGGAGGGGCTGAAGCTTTCTTT
CDR3 protein: CASSYEGGAEAFF

clone size: -
J gene: TRBJ2-5
D gene: -
V gene: TRBV9
CDR3 DNA: TGTGCCAGCAGCGTAGACCAGGGGTGGGAGACCCAGTACTTC
CDR3 protein: CASSVDQGWETQYF

clone size: -
J gene: TRBJ1-5
D gene: TRBD1
V gene: TRBV6-1
CDR3 DNA: TGTGCCAGCATCGACAGGGGAGGTGGCAATCAGCCCCAGCATTTT
CDR3 protein: CASIDRGGGNQPQHF

clone size: -
J gene: TRBJ2-4
D gene: -
V gene: TRBV18
CDR3 DNA: TGTGCCAGCTCACCAGGGGCTTTAGCCAAAAACATTCAGTACTTC
CDR3 protein: CASSPGALAKNIQYF

clone size: -
J gene: TRBJ2-2
D gene: -
V gene: TRBV21-1
CDR3 DNA: TGTGCCAGCAGGATGGGATTAGCTAACACAGGCTTGACCGGGGAGCTGTTTTTT
CDR3 protein: CASRMGLANTGLTGELFF

clone size: -
J gene: TRBJ1-2
D gene: TRBD1
V gene: TRBV10-3
CDR3 DNA: TGTGCCATCAGCCCGGGACAGGGTGATGGCTACACCTTC
CDR3 protein: CAISPGQGDGYTF

clone size: -
J gene: TRBJ1-3
D gene: TRBD1
V gene: TRBV29-1
CDR3 DNA: TGCAGCGGGACCTCCGGGACAGATGAGGGCTCTGGAAACACCATATATTTT
CDR3 protein: CSGTSGTDEGSGNTIYF

clone size: medium-sized
J gene: TRBJ2-3
D gene: TRBD1
V gene: TRBV18
CDR3 DNA: TGTGCCAGCTCACCGAGGGACAGGGGCACCCTTGCAGATACGCAGTATTTT
CDR3 protein: CASSPRDRGTLADTQYF

clone size: -
J gene: TRBJ2-5
D gene: -
V gene: TRBV6-6
CDR3 DNA: TGTGCCAGCAGTTACCCGGGGGAGACCCAGTACTTC
CDR3 protein: CASSYPGETQYF

clone size: -
J gene: TRBJ1-2
D gene: -
V gene: TRBV25-1
CDR3 DNA: TGTGCCAGCAGTGAATCAAACCTTTTTAGGGGCGGCTACACCTTC
CDR3 protein: CASSESNLFRGGYTF

clone size: -
J gene: TRBJ1-6
D gene: -
V gene: TRBV9
CDR3 DNA: TGTGCCAGCAGCGGAGAGAGTAATTATTCACCCCTCCACTTT
CDR3 protein: CASSGESNYSPLHF

clone size: few
J gene: TRBJ2-5
D gene: -
V gene: TRBV9
CDR3 DNA: TGTGCCAGCAGCCCTGACTTGGGCGGGGGCGAAGAGACCCAGTACTTC
CDR3 protein: CASSPDLGGGEETQYF

clone size: -
J gene: TRBJ2-6
D gene: -
V gene: TRBV27
CDR3 DNA: TGTGCCAGCAGTTTATCGCGCGGCAGGGCAACAGCTGGGGCCAACGTCCTGACTTTC
CDR3 protein: CASSLSRGRATAGANVLTF

clone size: -
J gene: TRBJ1-2
D gene: -
V gene: TRBV28
CDR3 DNA: TGTGCCAGCAGTTTTGGGAGGTACTATGGCTACACCTTC
CDR3 protein: CASSFGRYYGYTF

clone size: few
J gene: TRBJ2-7
D gene: TRBD2
V gene: TRBV7-8
CDR3 DNA: TGTGCCAGCAGCTTTGGCGGGGGAGGGAACGAGCAGTACTTC
CDR3 protein: CASSFGGGGNEQYF

clone size: -
J gene: TRBJ1-4
D gene: TRBD1
V gene: TRBV7-9
CDR3 DNA: TGTGCCAGCAGCCCTCCGGGACAGGGGAATGAAAAACTGTTTTTT
CDR3 protein: CASSPPGQGNEKLFF

clone size: -
J gene: TRBJ1-5
D gene: -
V gene: TRBV28
CDR3 DNA: TGTGCGGGCCGCCAGCTGGGAGGTAGCAATCAGCCCCAGCATTTT
CDR3 protein: CAGRQLGGSNQPQHF

clone size: -
J gene: TRBJ2-1
D gene: TRBD2
V gene: TRBV19
CDR3 DNA: TGTGCCAGTAGTTCGACTAGCACACACCCCGGGCAGTTCTTC
CDR3 protein: CASSSTSTHPGQFF

clone size: -
J gene: TRBJ2-1
D gene: TRBD2
V gene: TRBV4-2
CDR3 DNA: TGTGCCAGCAGCCAGAGGGGACTAGCGGGGGCTCTCCGCGATGAGCAGTTCTTC
CDR3 protein: CASSQRGLAGALRDEQFF

clone size: -
J gene: TRBJ1-2
D gene: -
V gene: TRBV7-2
CDR3 DNA: TGTGCCAGCAGCCAACCATTATCAGGGAACTATGGCTACACCTTC
CDR3 protein: CASSQPLSGNYGYTF

clone size: few
J gene: TRBJ2-7
D gene: -
V gene: TRBV28
CDR3 DNA: TGTGCCAGCACGGTCGGTATCTCCTACGAGCAGTACTTC
CDR3 protein: CASTVGISYEQYF

clone size: few
J gene: TRBJ1-6
D gene: -
V gene: TRBV27
CDR3 DNA: TGTGCCAGCCGGACAGCCGAGAATAATTCACCCCTCCACTTT
CDR3 protein: CASRTAENNSPLHF

clone size: few
J gene: TRBJ1-1
D gene: -
V gene: TRBV28
CDR3 DNA: TGTGCCAGCAGTTTAACCCCAGGGGACACTGAAGCTTTCTTT
CDR3 protein: CASSLTPGDTEAFF

clone size: -
J gene: TRBJ1-6
D gene: TRBD1
V gene: TRBV5-6
CDR3 DNA: TGTGCCAGCAGCCGGTATCAGGGGGGAAATTCACCCCTCCACTTT
CDR3 protein: CASSRYQGGNSPLHF

clone size: medium-sized
J gene: TRBJ1-2
D gene: TRBD1
V gene: TRBV5-4
CDR3 DNA: TGTGCCAGCAGCCCGCGGGACAGGGGGGTTTTGGTCTATGGCTACACCTTC
CDR3 protein: CASSPRDRGVLVYGYTF

clone size: medium-sized
J gene: TRBJ1-4
D gene: -
V gene: TRBV5-8
CDR3 DNA: TGTGCCAGCAGCTTGGTCAGGATGTGGACTAATGAAAAACTGTTTTTT
CDR3 protein: CASSLVRMWTNEKLFF

clone size: -
J gene: TRBJ2-4
D gene: -
V gene: TRBV28
CDR3 DNA: TGTGCCAGCAGTTTCTGGACAGATTTAGCCAAAAACATTCAGTACTTC
CDR3 protein: CASSFWTDLAKNIQYF

clone size: -
J gene: TRBJ2-5
D gene: -
V gene: TRBV7-9
CDR3 DNA: TGTGCCAGCAGCCCAGCGGGTGCCGCAGGCTTGTTGGGAGAGACCCAGTACTTC
CDR3 protein: CASSPAGAAGLLGETQYF

clone size: -
J gene: TRBJ1-6
D gene: -
V gene: TRBV21-1
CDR3 DNA: TGTGCCAGCAGTATCTGCGTAGCTACACATACACATAATTCACCCCTCCACTTT
CDR3 protein: CASSICVATHTHNSPLHF

clone size: -
J gene: TRBJ2-2
D gene: -
V gene: TRBV5-4
CDR3 DNA: TGTGCCAGCGTCGCGGCGGGTAACACCGGGGAGCTGTTTTTT
CDR3 protein: CASVAAGNTGELFF

clone size: -
J gene: TRBJ2-3
D gene: -
V gene: TRBV19
CDR3 DNA: TGTGCCAGTAGTATCGGCACAGATACGCAGTATTTT
CDR3 protein: CASSIGTDTQYF

clone size: -
J gene: TRBJ2-3
D gene: -
V gene: TRBV7-2
CDR3 DNA: TGTGCCAGCAGCTCCGCGTCTAGTACGCAGTATTTT
CDR3 protein: CASSSASSTQYF

clone size: few
J gene: TRBJ1-4
D gene: -
V gene: TRBV4-1
CDR3 DNA: TGCGCCAGCAGCCAAGATAGGGGGATAGCTAATGAAAAACTGTTTTTT
CDR3 protein: CASSQDRGIANEKLFF

clone size: -
J gene: TRBJ2-5
D gene: -
V gene: TRBV7-8
CDR3 DNA: TGTGCCAGCAGCTTATCAAACCCCCAGGGATCGGAGACCCAGTACTTC
CDR3 protein: CASSLSNPQGSETQYF

clone size: -
J gene: TRBJ2-7
D gene: TRBD1
V gene: TRBV5-1
CDR3 DNA: TGCGCCAGCAGCGCGAGACAGGGTTCCGTCTACGAGCAGTACTTC
CDR3 protein: CASSARQGSVYEQYF

clone size: -
J gene: TRBJ2-7
D gene: -
V gene: TRBV18
CDR3 DNA: TGTGCCAGCTCACCGGGGCACGGACGCTCCTACGAGCAGTACTTC
CDR3 protein: CASSPGHGRSYEQYF

clone size: -
J gene: TRBJ1-1
D gene: TRBD1
V gene: TRBV7-6
CDR3 DNA: TGTGCCATCGCCACGACGGACAGGGAAAAGAACACTGAAGCTTTCTTT
CDR3 protein: CAIATTDREKNTEAFF

clone size: few
J gene: TRBJ2-7
D gene: TRBD1
V gene: TRBV7-6
CDR3 DNA: TGTGCCAGCAGCCCAGGGACAGTGATAAAAAAAGTCTACGAGCAGTACTTC
CDR3 protein: CASSPGTVIKKVYEQYF

clone size: -
J gene: TRBJ2-7
D gene: -
V gene: TRBV5-1
CDR3 DNA: TGCGCCAGCAGCTTGACAGGCTCCTACGAGCAGTACTTC
CDR3 protein: CASSLTGSYEQYF

clone size: few
J gene: TRBJ1-2
D gene: -
V gene: TRBV7-8
CDR3 DNA: TGTGCCAGCAGCTCTAGCACCCAGCTAAACTATGGCTACACCTTC
CDR3 protein: CASSSSTQLNYGYTF

clone size: -
J gene: TRBJ1-2
D gene: -
V gene: TRBV5-2
CDR3 DNA: TGTGCCAGCAACATAAGTGGAGGAGTACGAAAGACCTATGGCTACACCTTC
CDR3 protein: CASNISGGVRKTYGYTF

clone size: -
J gene: TRBJ1-2
D gene: TRBD1
V gene: TRBV6-1
CDR3 DNA: TGTGCCAGCAGTGAAGGGACAGGGCCTTACTATGGCTACACCTTC
CDR3 protein: CASSEGTGPYYGYTF

clone size: -
J gene: TRBJ2-3
D gene: TRBD2
V gene: TRBV7-9
CDR3 DNA: TGTGCCAGCAGCTCACGTCGAGGGAGGGGAAGCACTACAGATACGCAGTATTTT
CDR3 protein: CASSSRRGRGSTTDTQYF